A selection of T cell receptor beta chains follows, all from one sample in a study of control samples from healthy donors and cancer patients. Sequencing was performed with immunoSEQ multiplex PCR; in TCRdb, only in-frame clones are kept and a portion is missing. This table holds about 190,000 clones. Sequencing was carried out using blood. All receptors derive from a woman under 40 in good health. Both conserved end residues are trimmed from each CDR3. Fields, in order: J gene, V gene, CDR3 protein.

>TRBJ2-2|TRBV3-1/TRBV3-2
ASSYPGTGNTGELF
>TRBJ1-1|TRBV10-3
AISEYRTSNTEAF
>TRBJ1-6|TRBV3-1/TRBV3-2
ASSQEGGLALH
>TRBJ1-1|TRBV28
ASSPLPQTGMSEAF
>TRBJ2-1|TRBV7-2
ASSAQTSGPNEQF
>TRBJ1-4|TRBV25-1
ASSEIGGTAGGKLF
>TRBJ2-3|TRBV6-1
ASSERGYTDTQY
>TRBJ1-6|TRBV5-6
ASSPRTGFNSPLH
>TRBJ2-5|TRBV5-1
ASSRDGDQETQY
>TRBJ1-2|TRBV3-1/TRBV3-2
ASSQDHAGRDGYT
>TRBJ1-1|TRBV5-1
ASSLGGGVYDTEAF
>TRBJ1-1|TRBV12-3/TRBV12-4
ASFLGKAF
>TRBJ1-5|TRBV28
ASSLGGSGNQPQH
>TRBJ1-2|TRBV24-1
ATSDLSGQASGYT
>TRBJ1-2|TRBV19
ASSVDPKNPLYGYT
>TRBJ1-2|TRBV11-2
ASSLVFGYT
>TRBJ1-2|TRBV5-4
ASSLQGGHGYT
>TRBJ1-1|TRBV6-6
ASSTKRGLNTEAF
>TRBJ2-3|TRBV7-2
ASSPDRPSTDTQY
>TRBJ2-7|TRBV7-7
ASSFWFFGPGEQY
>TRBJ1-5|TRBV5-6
ASSTGGAGNQPQH
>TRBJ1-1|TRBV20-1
SARRGREAF
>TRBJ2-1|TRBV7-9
ASSLSGQGGEQF
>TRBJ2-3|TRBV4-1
ASSQLGAGGDTQY
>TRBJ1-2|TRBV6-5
ATQLPNYGYT
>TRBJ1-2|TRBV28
ASSGDVGYGYT
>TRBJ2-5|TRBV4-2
ASSQEGRGYQETQY
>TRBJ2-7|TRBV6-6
ASSPPEGRSYEQY
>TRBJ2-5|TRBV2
ASSGAEPRETQY
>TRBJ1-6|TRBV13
ASSLGQGAHFRGSPLH
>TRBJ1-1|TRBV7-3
ASSGFGTEAF
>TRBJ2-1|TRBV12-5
ASGQGTAYNEQF
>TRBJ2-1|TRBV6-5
ASSYFGSGDNEQF
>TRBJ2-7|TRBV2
ASSPSRPLSYEQY
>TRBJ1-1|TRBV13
ASSPREPNTEAF
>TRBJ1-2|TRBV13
ASSFLDRVNGYT
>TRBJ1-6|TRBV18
ASSPTGQGRGSPLH
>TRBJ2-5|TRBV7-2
ASSLAPGARETQY
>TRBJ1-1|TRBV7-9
ASSLGGAEAF
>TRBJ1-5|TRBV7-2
ASSLVGVNQPQH
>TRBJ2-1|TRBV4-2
ASSQEISHEQF
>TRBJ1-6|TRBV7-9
ASRGPRGPLH
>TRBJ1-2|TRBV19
ASRGDYGYT
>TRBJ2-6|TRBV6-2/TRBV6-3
ASSYGSGANVLT
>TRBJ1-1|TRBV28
ASSLSDGTRGGRAEAF